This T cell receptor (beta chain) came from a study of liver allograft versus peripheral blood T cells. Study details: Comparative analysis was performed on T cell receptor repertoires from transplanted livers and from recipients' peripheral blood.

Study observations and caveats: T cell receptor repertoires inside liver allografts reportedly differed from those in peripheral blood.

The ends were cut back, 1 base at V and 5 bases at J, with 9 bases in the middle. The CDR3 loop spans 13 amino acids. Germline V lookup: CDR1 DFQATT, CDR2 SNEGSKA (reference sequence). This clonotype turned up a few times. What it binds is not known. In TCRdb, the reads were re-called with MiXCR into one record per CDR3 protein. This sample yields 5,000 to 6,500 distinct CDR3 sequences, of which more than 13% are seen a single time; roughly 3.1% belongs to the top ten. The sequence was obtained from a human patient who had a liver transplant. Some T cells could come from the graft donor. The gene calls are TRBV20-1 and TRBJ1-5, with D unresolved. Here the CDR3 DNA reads TGCAGTGCTAGAGTAGGCCTGTATCAGCCCCAGCATTTT. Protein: CSARVGLYQPQHF.